This is a list of T cell receptor beta chains from one sample in a study of blood T cell repertoires in COVID-19. Here immunoSEQ multiplex PCR was the method, and the copy in TCRdb shows in-frame clones only, minus some. There are approximately 170,000 clones in the sample; around 82% occur only once, and over 2.5% lies in the top ten. The sample comprised peripheral blood. The origin of the receptors is a human donor with acute or convalescent COVID-19. The donor label of this sample is uncertain. The CDR3 runs from the conserved cysteine through the conserved F or W. A D gene is named only where the DNA matches it firmly. Some rows mark clone size as missing; the rest say once, few, many or name a class of expanded clone.

d_gene: .
j_gene: TRBJ1-3
abundance: .
v_gene: TRBV7-9
CDR3aa: CASSLLAGVRGNTIYF
CDR3nt: TGTGCCAGCAGCTTACTGGCGGGAGTAAGAGGAAACACCATATATTTT

d_gene: .
j_gene: TRBJ1-2
abundance: .
v_gene: TRBV2
CDR3aa: CASGVGRLEGYTF
CDR3nt: TGTGCCAGCGGAGTGGGTCGTTTAGAGGGCTACACCTTC

d_gene: .
j_gene: TRBJ1-1
abundance: .
v_gene: TRBV6-6
CDR3aa: CASVGSGEAFF
CDR3nt: TGTGCCAGTGTTGGGTCAGGTGAAGCTTTCTTT

d_gene: .
j_gene: TRBJ2-7
abundance: .
v_gene: TRBV5-8
CDR3aa: CASSLEFEALGRWEQYF
CDR3nt: TGTGCCAGCAGCTTGGAATTCGAGGCGCTAGGCCGATGGGAGCAGTACTTC

d_gene: TRBD2
j_gene: TRBJ2-3
abundance: .
v_gene: TRBV15
CDR3aa: CATSRDPGLEGRDTQYF
CDR3nt: TGTGCCACCAGCAGAGATCCGGGACTAGAGGGACGGGATACGCAGTATTTT

d_gene: TRBD1
j_gene: TRBJ1-5
abundance: .
v_gene: TRBV7-8
CDR3aa: CASSPGQIYNQPQHF
CDR3nt: TGTGCCAGCAGCCCGGGACAGATCTACAATCAGCCCCAGCATTTT

d_gene: .
j_gene: TRBJ1-6
abundance: .
v_gene: TRBV19
CDR3aa: CASSFSSYNSPLHF
CDR3nt: TGTGCCAGTAGTTTCAGCTCCTATAATTCACCCCTCCACTTT

d_gene: .
j_gene: TRBJ2-5
abundance: .
v_gene: TRBV4-2
CDR3aa: CASSQDPPGQETQYF
CDR3nt: TGTGCCAGCAGCCAAGACCCGCCGGGGCAAGAGACCCAGTACTTC

d_gene: TRBD2
j_gene: TRBJ2-5
abundance: .
v_gene: TRBV19
CDR3aa: CASSPRGAGKETQYF
CDR3nt: TGTGCCAGTAGTCCCCGTGGAGCGGGGAAAGAGACCCAGTACTTC

d_gene: TRBD2
j_gene: TRBJ2-3
abundance: .
v_gene: TRBV30
CDR3aa: CAWSSGGGATDTQYF
CDR3nt: TGTGCCTGGAGCAGCGGCGGGGGGGCCACAGATACGCAGTATTTT

d_gene: TRBD1
j_gene: TRBJ1-1
abundance: .
v_gene: TRBV12-5
CDR3aa: CASGLVRIPVTGFTEAFF
CDR3nt: TGTGCTAGTGGTTTGGTGCGGATACCGGTGACAGGGTTCACTGAAGCTTTCTTT

d_gene: TRBD1
j_gene: TRBJ1-2
abundance: many
v_gene: TRBV5-4
CDR3aa: CASSLLTGGYTF
CDR3nt: TGTGCCAGCAGCTTATTGACAGGGGGCTACACCTTC

d_gene: TRBD1
j_gene: TRBJ2-4
abundance: .
v_gene: TRBV2
CDR3aa: CASSLDRNKNIQYF
CDR3nt: TGTGCCAGCAGTCTGGACAGGAATAAAAACATTCAGTACTTC

d_gene: .
j_gene: TRBJ1-5
abundance: .
v_gene: TRBV15
CDR3aa: CATSSGGRSNQPQHF
CDR3nt: TGTGCCACCAGCAGTGGTGGCAGAAGCAATCAGCCCCAGCATTTT

d_gene: .
j_gene: TRBJ2-5
abundance: few
v_gene: TRBV5-1
CDR3aa: CASRATLSGVGETQYF
CDR3nt: TGCGCCAGCAGGGCGACCCTTAGCGGAGTGGGAGAGACCCAGTACTTC

d_gene: TRBD2
j_gene: TRBJ2-1
abundance: .
v_gene: TRBV3-1/TRBV3-2
CDR3aa: CASSPLGASGGPYNEQFF
CDR3nt: TGTGCCAGCAGCCCCCTTGGGGCTAGCGGGGGCCCTTACAATGAGCAGTTCTTC

d_gene: TRBD1
j_gene: TRBJ2-7
abundance: few
v_gene: TRBV29-1
CDR3aa: CSVAGGPYEQYF
CDR3nt: TGCAGCGTTGCAGGGGGCCCCTACGAGCAGTACTTC

d_gene: .
j_gene: TRBJ1-5
abundance: few
v_gene: TRBV27
CDR3aa: CASSRQSGNQPQHF
CDR3nt: TGTGCCAGCAGTCGACAAAGTGGCAATCAGCCCCAGCATTTT

d_gene: .
j_gene: TRBJ1-5
abundance: .
v_gene: TRBV5-1
CDR3aa: CASDSIDRTHQPQHF
CDR3nt: TGCGCCAGCGACTCCATAGACAGAACTCATCAGCCCCAGCATTTT

d_gene: .
j_gene: TRBJ2-2
abundance: .
v_gene: TRBV18
CDR3aa: CASSPNQVITGELFF
CDR3nt: TGTGCCAGCTCACCGAACCAGGTGATTACCGGGGAGCTGTTTTTT

d_gene: TRBD1
j_gene: TRBJ2-2
abundance: .
v_gene: TRBV5-1
CDR3aa: CASSPTVGRDRGMFF
CDR3nt: TGCGCCAGCAGCCCAACGGTTGGCCGGGACAGAGGGATGTTTTTT

d_gene: .
j_gene: TRBJ1-4
abundance: .
v_gene: TRBV2
CDR3aa: CASTRNEKLFF
CDR3nt: TGTGCCAGCACTCGGAATGAAAAACTGTTTTTT

d_gene: TRBD1
j_gene: TRBJ2-3
abundance: .
v_gene: TRBV11-3
CDR3aa: CASSASTGGVADTQYF
CDR3nt: TGTGCCAGCAGCGCATCGACAGGGGGGGTCGCAGATACGCAGTATTTT

d_gene: .
j_gene: TRBJ2-3
abundance: .
v_gene: TRBV7-9
CDR3aa: CASSLAAGEGTDTQYF
CDR3nt: TGTGCCAGCAGCTTAGCGGCAGGGGAAGGGACAGATACGCAGTATTTT

d_gene: TRBD1
j_gene: TRBJ2-7
abundance: .
v_gene: TRBV15
CDR3aa: CATSPRQGANEQYF
CDR3nt: TGTGCCACCAGCCCCCGACAGGGGGCAAACGAGCAGTACTTC

d_gene: TRBD1
j_gene: TRBJ1-2
abundance: few
v_gene: TRBV29-1
CDR3aa: CSGGQGASGYTF
CDR3nt: TGCAGCGGTGGACAGGGGGCGAGTGGCTACACCTTC

d_gene: TRBD2
j_gene: TRBJ2-1
abundance: .
v_gene: TRBV7-9
CDR3aa: CASSLTGGRDEQFF
CDR3nt: TGTGCCAGCAGCTTGACGGGAGGGCGGGATGAGCAGTTCTTC

d_gene: .
j_gene: TRBJ2-5
abundance: .
v_gene: TRBV7-3
CDR3aa: CASSRLGVGYGETQYF
CDR3nt: TGTGCCAGCAGCCGACTAGGGGTGGGGTACGGGGAGACCCAGTACTTC

d_gene: TRBD1
j_gene: TRBJ1-2
abundance: .
v_gene: TRBV4-2
CDR3aa: CASSQDGTGFYGYTF
CDR3nt: TGTGCCAGCAGCCAAGATGGGACAGGCTTCTATGGCTACACCTTC

d_gene: .
j_gene: TRBJ1-4
abundance: .
v_gene: TRBV5-6
CDR3aa: CASSLVAPISTNEKLFF
CDR3nt: TGTGCCAGCAGCTTGGTCGCACCTATTTCAACTAATGAAAAACTGTTTTTT

d_gene: TRBD1
j_gene: TRBJ2-1
abundance: few
v_gene: TRBV29-1
CDR3aa: CSATGDEQFF
CDR3nt: TGCAGCGCCACAGGGGATGAGCAGTTCTTC

d_gene: TRBD1
j_gene: TRBJ1-2
abundance: .
v_gene: TRBV6-5
CDR3aa: CASSYSTGDYGYTF
CDR3nt: TGTGCCAGCAGTTATTCGACAGGGGACTATGGCTACACCTTC

d_gene: TRBD2
j_gene: TRBJ2-1
abundance: .
v_gene: TRBV11-2
CDR3aa: CASSPSGPYNEQFF
CDR3nt: TGTGCCAGCAGCCCTAGCGGGCCCTACAATGAGCAGTTCTTC

d_gene: TRBD1
j_gene: TRBJ2-5
abundance: .
v_gene: TRBV5-4
CDR3aa: CASSLSDRGPETQYF
CDR3nt: TGTGCCAGCAGCCTCAGTGACAGGGGGCCAGAGACCCAGTACTTC

d_gene: .
j_gene: TRBJ1-2
abundance: .
v_gene: TRBV12-1
CDR3aa: CASSTDRAVSYGYTF
CDR3nt: TGTGCCAGCAGCACGGACAGGGCTGTGAGCTATGGCTACACCTTC